This TCR beta chain was recorded in a study of CD8+ T cells in alopecia areata. The germline gives CDR1 LNHDA, CDR2 SQIVND (reference sequence). The CDR3 is 13 amino acids. V was shortened by 5 bases and J by 2 bases, with 10 bases between the two germline ends. As the sequencing template, cDNA was produced by extracting RNA and reverse transcribing it. The repertoire was sequenced with immunoSEQ multiplex PCR; TCRdb's copy has only in-frame clones and lacks some. The sample has 100,000 to 150,000 clones, about 46% seen once. In this sample, this clone turned up a few times. The chain links TRBV19 to TRBJ2-7; D perhaps matches TRBD2 (5 bases). The sequencing input was NKG2D-low CD8+ T cells sorted from blood. The TCR comes from a human donor with alopecia areata. The CDR3 loop reads CASSHTEAYEQYF. CDR3 bases: TGTGCCAGTAGTCACACGGAGGCCTACGAGCAGTACTTC.